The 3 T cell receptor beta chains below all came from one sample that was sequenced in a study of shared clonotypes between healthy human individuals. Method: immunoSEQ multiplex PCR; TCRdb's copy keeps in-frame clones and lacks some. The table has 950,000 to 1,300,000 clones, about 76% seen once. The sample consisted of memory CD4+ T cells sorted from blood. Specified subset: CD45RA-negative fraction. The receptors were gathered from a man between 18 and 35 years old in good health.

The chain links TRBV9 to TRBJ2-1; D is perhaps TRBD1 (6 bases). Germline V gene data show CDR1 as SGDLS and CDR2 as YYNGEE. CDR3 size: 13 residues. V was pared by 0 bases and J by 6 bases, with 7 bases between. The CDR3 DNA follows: TGTGCCAGCAGCGTAGAACAGGGCAATGAGCAGTTCTTC. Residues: CASSVEQGNEQFF. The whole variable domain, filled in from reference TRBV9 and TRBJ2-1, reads DSGVTQTPKHLITATGQRVTLRCSPRSGDLSVYWYQQSLDQGLQFLIQYYNGEERAKGNILERFSAQQFPDLHSELNLSSLELGDSALYFCASSVEQGNEQFFGPGTRLTVL.

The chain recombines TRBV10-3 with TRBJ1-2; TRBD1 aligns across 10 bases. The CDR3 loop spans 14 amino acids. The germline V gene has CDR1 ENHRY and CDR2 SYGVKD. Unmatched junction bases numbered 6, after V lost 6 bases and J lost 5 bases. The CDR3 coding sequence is TGTGCCATCAGAACCGGGACAGGGGTGTATGGCTACACCTTC. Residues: CAIRTGTGVYGYTF.

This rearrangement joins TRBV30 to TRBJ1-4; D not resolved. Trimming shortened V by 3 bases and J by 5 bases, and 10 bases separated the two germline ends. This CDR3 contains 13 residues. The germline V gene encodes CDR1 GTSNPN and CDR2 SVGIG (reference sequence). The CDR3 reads CAWRTGYNEKLFF. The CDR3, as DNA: TGTGCCTGGAGGACGGGGTACAATGAAAAACTGTTTTTT.